These 4 T cell receptor beta chains were sequenced from one sample in a study of T cell repertoires in cytomegalovirus infection. TCRdb itself ran the reads through MiXCR, one entry per CDR3 protein. The sample has around 190,000 distinct CDR3 sequences, 13% to 15% seen once. Specimen: PBMCs. The receptor source for this set is a human donor in good health (CMV status not recorded). Some clones in this sample may be carry-over from other donors' samples.

The sample holds a few counts of this clonotype. V usage is TRBV5-1 and J usage is TRBJ1-1, with a tentative D call TRBD1 (5 bases). The germline V and J ends were trimmed by 4 bases and 2 bases, with 18 bases remaining between them. Germline loops: CDR1 SGHRS, CDR2 YFSETQ. This CDR3 spans 16 amino acids. Here the CDR3 reads CASSAFGWGYNTEAFF. CDR3 bases: TGCGCCAGCAGCGCCTTCGGTTGGGGGTATAACACTGAAGCTTTCTTT.

This clonotype turned up a few times. The J gene is TRBJ2-5, the V gene TRBV6-6; 9 nucleotides agree with TRBD1. The CDR3 length is 15 residues. Germline CDR1 MNHNY, CDR2 SVGAGI (reference sequence). With 10 bases clipped from V and 1 base from J, the junction kept 10 bases outside the gene matches. The CDR3 coding sequence is TGTGCCACTCTCGGAGGACAGGGGCTCCAAGAGACCCAGTACTTC. Translation gives CATLGGQGLQETQYF.

This clonotype was found many times. The V call is TRBV7-2, the J call TRBJ2-2; 8 nucleotides align to TRBD1. There are 20 residues in the CDR3. Germline assignment: CDR1 SGHTA and CDR2 FQGNSA. The V and J ends lost 1 base and 2 bases, in that order; junction bases with no gene match: 15. The CDR3 sequence: CASSLVGRGLLQTNTGELFF. CDR3 nucleotides: TGTGCCAGCAGCTTAGTAGGCAGGGGGCTTCTTCAGACCAACACCGGGGAGCTGTTTTTT.

This clonotype was counted ten times or more. V is TRBV12-5 and J is TRBJ1-5; TRBD1 aligns across 10 bases. Germline trimming cut 8 bases from V and 6 bases from J; bases unmatched to any gene: 7. CDR3 length equals 14 residues. Germline V lookup: CDR1 LGHNT, CDR2 FRNRAP. The DNA of the CDR3 is TGTGCTAGTAGACCGGACAGGGGGTCTCAGCCCCAGCATTTT. Amino acids: CASRPDRGSQPQHF.